The 30 T cell receptor beta chains in this list originate from one sample, sequenced in a study of PD-L1 blockade in urothelial cancer. Sample time point: peripheral blood 6 weeks after treatment start. Profiling relied on immunoSEQ multiplex PCR, and the TCRdb table lists in-frame clones only, not all of them. The table includes some 110,000 clones, around 89% detected once. The sample consisted of PBMCs, taken around atezolizumab (anti-PD-L1) treatment. Receptors were obtained from a man aged 60-69 years with urothelial cancer.

The rearrangement joins TRBV10-3 to TRBJ2-3; the D gene is possibly TRBD2 (5 bases). V was pared by 4 bases and J by 5 bases, with 10 bases between. In germline, CDR1 is ENHRY, CDR2 SYGVKD. The CDR3 has 13 amino acids. CDR3 residues: CAISGTRLDTQYF. DNA of the CDR3: TGTGCCATCAGTGGCACTAGGTTAGATACGCAGTATTTT.

This chain links TRBV5-1 with TRBJ1-1, with 7 bases lining up with TRBD1. The CDR3 is 16 residues long. V lost 3 bases, J lost 5 bases, and 13 bases stayed unmatched. Germline V lookup: CDR1 SGHRS, CDR2 YFSETQ. The CDR3 DNA is TGCGCCAGCAGCTGGAACAGGGGAGAAATCGGAACTGAAGCTTTCTTT. Encoded protein: CASSWNRGEIGTEAFF.

For the CDR3, the DNA is TGCGCCAGCAGCCAAGATACAGGGCGGGAGACCCAGTACTTC. Its translation is CASSQDTGRETQYF. This chain connects TRBV4-1 to TRBJ2-5, with D perhaps TRBD1 (6 bases). Germline V gene sequence: CDR1 MGHRA, CDR2 YSYEKL. The CDR3 sequence is 14 residues long. V was pared by 0 bases and J by 5 bases, with 10 bases between.

This sequence joins TRBV4-1 and TRBJ1-1, with D possibly TRBD1 on 6 matching bases. The V gene's germline CDR1 is MGHRA and CDR2 YSYEKL. The CDR3 is 12 residues long. V lost 1 base to trimming and J lost 6 bases, with 6 bases between them. CDR3: CASSQGTAEAFF. CDR3 DNA: TGCGCCAGCAGCCAAGGGACAGCTGAAGCTTTCTTT.

This clone was detected once. The chain links TRBV20-1 to TRBJ1-1, with D unresolved. Trimming shortened V by 1 base and J by 10 bases, and 4 bases separated the two germline ends. The CDR3 extends over 9 amino acids. Germline V gene data show CDR1 as DFQATT and CDR2 as SNEGSKA (reference sequence). The CDR3 sequence: CSARGAAFF. The CDR3 DNA reads TGCAGTGCTAGAGGGGCAGCTTTCTTT.

This clone was recorded a few times. This sequence joins TRBV19 and TRBJ1-1; D might be TRBD1 (6 bases). V was cut by 5 bases and J by 1 base, with 8 bases left in between. CDR1 LNHDA and CDR2 SQIVND come from the germline V gene (reference sequence). This CDR3 region has 13 residues. CDR3 amino acids: CASSLQGNTEAFF. CDR3 sequence (DNA): TGTGCCAGTAGTTTACAGGGGAACACTGAAGCTTTCTTT.

The chain carries TRBV5-4 and TRBJ2-5, with TRBD2 matching 9 bases. The CDR3 loop spans 15 amino acids. In germline, CDR1 is SGHNT, CDR2 YYREEE (reference sequence). The V and J ends lost 4 bases and 5 bases, in that order; junction bases with no gene match: 9. The CDR3 spells CASSQPAGGGETQYF. The CDR3 coding sequence is TGTGCCAGCAGCCAGCCAGCGGGAGGCGGGGAGACCCAGTACTTC. The full variable domain, with the rest looked up from reference TRBV5-4 and TRBJ2-5, is ETGVTQSPTHLIKTRGQQVTLRCSSQSGHNTVSWYQQALGQGPQFIFQYYREEENGRGNFPPRFSGLQFPNYSSELNVNALELDDSALYLCASSQPAGGGETQYFGPGTRLLVL.

The V call is TRBV4-1, the J call TRBJ1-6; D is perhaps TRBD1 (6 bases). Germline V CDR1 and CDR2: MGHRA, YSYEKL. V was cut by 3 bases and J by 4 bases, with 16 bases left in between. This CDR3 is 17 amino acids long. The CDR3 loop is CASSQETGYEYNSPLHF. CDR3 in DNA: TGCGCCAGCAGCCAGGAGACAGGATACGAATATAATTCACCCCTCCACTTT.

The genes are TRBV28 and TRBJ2-7, with a possible D match to TRBD2 (5 bases). The CDR3 extends over 13 amino acids. Germline values: CDR1 MDHEN, CDR2 SYDVKM. Between the trimmed V and J ends, which lost 3 bases and 7 bases, there was a span of 13 bases. CDR3 sequence reads: CASSLDGPGEQYF. CDR3 in DNA: TGTGCCAGCAGTTTGGACGGACCGGGGGAGCAGTACTTC.

This chain uses TRBV11-2 with TRBJ2-3; 8 bases line up with TRBD2. The CDR3 has 16 residues. Germline trimming cut 6 bases from V and 2 bases from J; bases unmatched to any gene: 10. Germline V gene lookup returns CDR1 SGHAT and CDR2 FQNNGV. The CDR3 DNA follows: TGTGCCAGCAGACTTAGCGGGATGGGGAACACAGATACGCAGTATTTT. It is translated as CASRLSGMGNTDTQYF.

The CDR3 DNA sequence: TGTGCCAGCAGCGTTACTAGCGGGGGCTACAATGAGCAGTTCTTC. Translating it yields CASSVTSGGYNEQFF. V usage is TRBV9 and J usage is TRBJ2-1; 11 bases are shared with TRBD2. V trimming: 2 bases; J trimming: 3 bases; junction bases outside the gene matches: 1. Germline V gene lookup returns CDR1 SGDLS and CDR2 YYNGEE. This CDR3 has 15 residues.

In DNA, the CDR3 is TGTGCCAGCAGGACTAGCGGGAGCTACAATGAGCAGTTCTTC. Translating it yields CASRTSGSYNEQFF. The gene calls are TRBV6-1 and TRBJ2-1; 12 nucleotides agree with TRBD2. The CDR3 runs 14 residues. V dropped 6 bases and J dropped 3; count of bases not matched to a gene: 0. CDR1 and CDR2 from the germline V gene are MNHNS and SASEGT.

This rearrangement joins TRBV11-3 to TRBJ2-6; 10 bases are a match to TRBD1. The CDR3 is 17 residues long. Per the germline V gene, CDR1 is SGHNT and CDR2 is YENEEA. V dropped 5 bases and J dropped 3; count of bases not matched to a gene: 7. The CDR3 sequence: CASSERQGALGANVLTF. In DNA form, the CDR3 reads TGTGCCAGCAGCGAACGACAGGGGGCGCTTGGGGCCAACGTCCTGACTTTC.

The chain links TRBV7-3 to TRBJ2-1; the match to TRBD1 covers 12 bases. V was clipped by 8 bases and J by 10 bases; unmatched bases: 6. CDR1 and CDR2 from the germline V gene are SGHTA and FQGTGA. CDR3 length: 13 residues. CDR3 DNA: TGTGCCAGCTCCTTTGGGACAGGGGGCGAGCAGTTCTTC. It encodes CASSFGTGGEQFF.

The rearrangement uses TRBV9 and TRBJ2-3; the match to TRBD2 covers 7 bases. Trimming took 0 bases from V and 2 from J; bases not matched to a gene: 6. This CDR3 contains 16 residues. Germline V gives CDR1 SGDLS, CDR2 YYNGEE. The CDR3 spells CASSVVTGGPTDTQYF. For the CDR3, the DNA is TGTGCCAGCAGCGTAGTGACGGGGGGACCCACAGATACGCAGTATTTT.

The chain couples TRBV6-1 to TRBJ1-1; a weak D match, TRBD1 (5 bases). Germline V gene data show CDR1 as MNHNS and CDR2 as SASEGT. Trimming removed 6 bases at V and 4 bases at J, with 9 bases between. The CDR3 is made up of 12 amino acids. CDR3 coding DNA: TGTGCCAGCAGGGGGCTGGGCACTGAAGCTTTCTTT. It encodes CASRGLGTEAFF.

The chain joins TRBV27 to TRBJ1-2, with D perhaps matching TRBD1 (5 bases). The germline V gene encodes CDR1 MNHEY and CDR2 SMNVEV (reference sequence). Trimming cost V 6 bases and J 13 bases, with 21 bases left between them. The CDR3 is 13 residues long. The CDR3 protein is CASREGIGLGVTF. Written as DNA, the CDR3 is TGTGCCAGCAGGGAAGGGATCGGCCTAGGGGTCACCTTC.

The chain uses TRBV19 and TRBJ1-1; D is ambiguous. This CDR3 has 14 amino acids. V was clipped by 2 bases and J by 8 bases, with 15 bases between them. Germline lookup yields CDR1 LNHDA and CDR2 SQIVND (reference sequence). The CDR3 coding sequence is TGTGCCAGTAGTATATCCATACGGGAGTTCGAAGCTTTCTTT. This sequence encodes CASSISIREFEAFF.

The CDR3 reads CASTKGQGLQTQYF. The CDR3, as DNA: TGTGCCAGCACCAAGGGTCAGGGTTTGCAGACCCAGTACTTC. The chain uses TRBV6-5 and TRBJ2-5, with TRBD1 as a possible D gene (5 bases). The germline V and J ends were trimmed by 7 bases and 6 bases, with 18 bases remaining between them. The CDR3 covers 14 residues. CDR1 MNHEY and CDR2 SVGAGI come from the germline V gene.

The V and J genes are TRBV2 and TRBJ1-2; TRBD1 is a possible D gene (5 bases). This CDR3 is 14 amino acids long. Germline CDR1 reads SNHLY; CDR2 reads FYNNEI. V was shortened by 3 bases and J by 4 bases, with 12 bases between the two germline ends. The CDR3 DNA reads as TGTGCCAGCAGTGAGCGGCAGGGCGGCTATGGCTACACCTTC. It translates to CASSERQGGYGYTF.

The chain uses TRBV5-4 and TRBJ1-4; TRBD1 matches 7 bases. The junction had 7 bases not matched to a gene; V was cut back by 4 bases and J by 4 bases. CDR1 is SGHNT, CDR2 YYREEE, per germline (reference sequence). This CDR3 has 15 amino acids. In DNA, the CDR3 is TGTGCCAGCAGCGATAACAGGGGCATTAATGAAAAACTGTTTTTT. Its protein product is CASSDNRGINEKLFF.

The gene calls are TRBV6-5 and TRBJ2-7; weak D call: TRBD2 (5 bases). The CDR3 runs to 15 residues. V lost 2 bases and J lost 1, with 12 bases in between. The V gene's germline CDR1 is MNHEY and CDR2 SVGAGI. The CDR3 protein is CASSYSGLQSYEQYF. For the CDR3, the DNA is TGTGCCAGCAGTTACAGCGGCTTACAATCCTACGAGCAGTACTTC.

The J gene is TRBJ2-2, the V gene TRBV4-2; 10 bases map to TRBD1. Trimming at V came to 2 bases and at J to 1 base, leaving 4 bases not matched to a gene. Germline CDR1 LGHNA, CDR2 YNFKEQ. CDR3 length: 17 residues. The CDR3 coding sequence is TGTGCCAGCAGCCAATGGGGGGACAGGGGGAACACCGGGGAGCTGTTTTTT. This translates into CASSQWGDRGNTGELFF.

The CDR3: CASSATSPSSYNEQFF. The CDR3 DNA is TGTGCCAGCAGTGCGACTAGCCCAAGCTCCTACAATGAGCAGTTCTTC. The chain joins TRBV6-4 to TRBJ2-1; 7 bases are shared with TRBD2. J was trimmed by 0 bases and V by 4 bases; bases with no gene match: 6. There are 16 residues in the CDR3. The germline V gene has CDR1 MRHNA and CDR2 SNTAGT.

The chain carries TRBV5-1 and TRBJ2-3; TRBD1 matches 10 bases. Trimming cost V 3 bases and J 2 bases; bases outside gene matches: 9. Germline V gene sequence: CDR1 SGHRS, CDR2 YFSETQ. CDR3 size: 17 residues. For the CDR3, the DNA is TGCGCCAGCAGCTGGAGGACGACAGGGGGCGCCACAGATACGCAGTATTTT. Encoded protein: CASSWRTTGGATDTQYF.

This clone has just one count. The gene calls are TRBV7-9 and TRBJ1-1; TRBD1 matches 7 bases. V shed 1 base and J 5 bases; nucleotides not matched to a gene: 4. Germline assignment: CDR1 SEHNR and CDR2 FQNEAQ (reference sequence). CDR3 length: 14 residues. The CDR3: CASSLDPGGTEAFF. The CDR3, as DNA: TGTGCCAGCAGCTTAGATCCAGGGGGAACTGAAGCTTTCTTT.

V gene TRBV30 combines with J gene TRBJ2-1; TRBD2 agrees at 16 bases. CDR1 and CDR2 (germline): GTSNPN, SVGIG (reference sequence). This CDR3 is 21 amino acids long. With 3 bases clipped from V and 4 bases from J, the junction kept 18 bases outside the gene matches. Here the CDR3 reads CAWSGYDPGTSGRARYNEQFF. For the CDR3, the DNA is TGTGCCTGGAGCGGGTACGACCCCGGGACTAGCGGGAGGGCTCGGTACAATGAGCAGTTCTTC.

The chain joins TRBV19 to TRBJ2-1; 11 bases fit TRBD2. Germline trimming cut 8 bases from V and 7 bases from J; bases unmatched to any gene: 7. The germline CDR1 and CDR2 sequences are LNHDA and SQIVND (reference sequence). The CDR3 is 14 amino acids. CDR3 sequence: CASGSSGGPNEQFF. In DNA form, the CDR3 reads TGTGCCAGTGGATCTAGCGGGGGGCCGAATGAGCAGTTCTTC.

This chain uses TRBV18 with TRBJ1-5; D perhaps matches TRBD1 (6 bases). The CDR3 loop spans 13 amino acids. V was pared by 8 bases and J by 5 bases, with 13 bases between. In germline, CDR1 is KGHSH, CDR2 LQKENI. CDR3 loop: CASRRDTYQPQHF. The CDR3 coding sequence is TGTGCCAGCCGAAGGGACACCTATCAGCCCCAGCATTTT.

CDR3 bases: TGCAGCTTTACTACCGGGGGGTGGGATACGCAGTATTTT. Its translation: CSFTTGGWDTQYF. V gene TRBV29-1 combines with J gene TRBJ2-3; 7 nucleotides agree with TRBD2. This CDR3 spans 13 amino acids. Germline values: CDR1 SQVTM, CDR2 ANQGSEA. The trim removed 8 bases at V and 6 bases at J, leaving 11 bases unmatched.